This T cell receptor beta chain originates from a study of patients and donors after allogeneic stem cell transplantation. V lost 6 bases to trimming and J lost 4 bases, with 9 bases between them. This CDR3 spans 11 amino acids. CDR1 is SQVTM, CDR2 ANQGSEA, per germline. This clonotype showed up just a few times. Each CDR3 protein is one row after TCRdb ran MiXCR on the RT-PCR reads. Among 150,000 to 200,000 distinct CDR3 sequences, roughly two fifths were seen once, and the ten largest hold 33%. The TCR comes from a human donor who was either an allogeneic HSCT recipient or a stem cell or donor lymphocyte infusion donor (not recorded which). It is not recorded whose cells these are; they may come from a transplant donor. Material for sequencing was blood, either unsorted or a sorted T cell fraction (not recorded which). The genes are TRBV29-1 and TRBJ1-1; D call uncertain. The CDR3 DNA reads TGCAGCGTCCTCGGTGTCACTGAAGCTTTCTTT. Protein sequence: CSVLGVTEAFF.